The clone carrying this T cell receptor beta chain has just a few counts. With molecular barcodes, quantitative 5'-RACE was used to make the TCR beta libraries. MiXCR, run by TCRdb on the 5' RACE reads, gives a single entry per CDR3 protein. The table has over 150,000 distinct CDR3 sequences, around 13% seen once. Trimming removed 7 bases at V and 0 bases at J, with 7 bases between. This CDR3 is built from 12 residues. Germline CDR1 SEHNR, CDR2 FQNEAQ (reference sequence). This sample is part of a study of CD8 T cells in ankylosing spondylitis. This clonotype originated in a male donor with ankylosing spondylitis or in good health (not recorded which). The chain has TRBV7-9 and TRBJ2-7; D is ambiguous. Material: blood, either unsorted or a sorted T cell fraction (not recorded which). The DNA of the CDR3 is TGTGCCAGCACAGATGACTCCTACGAGCAGTACTTC. Protein product: CASTDDSYEQYF.